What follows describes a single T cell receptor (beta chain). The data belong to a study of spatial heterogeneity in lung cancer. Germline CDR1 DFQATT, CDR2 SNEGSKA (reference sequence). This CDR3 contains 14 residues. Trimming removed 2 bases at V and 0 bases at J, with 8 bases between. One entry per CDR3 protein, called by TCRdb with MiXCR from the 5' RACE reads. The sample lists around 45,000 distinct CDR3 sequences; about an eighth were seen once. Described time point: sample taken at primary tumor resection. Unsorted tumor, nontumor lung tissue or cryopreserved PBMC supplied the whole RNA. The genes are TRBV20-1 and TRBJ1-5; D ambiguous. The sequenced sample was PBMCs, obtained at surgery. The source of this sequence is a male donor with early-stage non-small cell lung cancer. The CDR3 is CSARFGNSNQPQHF. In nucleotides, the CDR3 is TGCAGTGCTAGATTTGGGAATAGCAATCAGCCCCAGCATTTT.